These T cell receptor beta chains were read from a single sample in a study of shared clonotypes between healthy human individuals. Repertoires were generated with immunoSEQ multiplex PCR, while TCRdb's copy carries only in-frame clones and drops some. The table records roughly 2.2 million clones, roughly 93% of them present only once. The sequencing sample was made of naive CD4+ T cells from PBMCs. The receptors derive from a man between 18 and 35 years old in good health. Some clones in this sample may be carry-over from other donors' samples. Both conserved end residues are part of each CDR3. D genes are given only for firm matches. Rows give clone size only sometimes, using once, few, many, or a class for an expanded clone.

size	V	J	D	DNA	CDR3
NA	TRBV9	TRBJ1-2	NA	TGTGCCAGCAGCGTAGCGGCCGACTATGGCTACACCTTC	CASSVAADYGYTF
NA	TRBV29-1	TRBJ2-3	NA	TGCAGCGTTCAGGTCGGCGATACGCAGTATTTT	CSVQVGDTQYF
once	TRBV5-1	TRBJ2-2	NA	TGCGCCAGCAGCTACGAGGCGGGCACCGGGGAGCTGTTTTTT	CASSYEAGTGELFF
once	TRBV5-6	TRBJ1-1	NA	TGTGCCAGCAGCTTGTTGGGGGCCGGGGAAGAAGCTTTCTTT	CASSLLGAGEEAFF
NA	TRBV29-1	TRBJ2-5	TRBD2	TGCAGCGTAGCGGGGGCTGTAGAGACCCAGTACTTC	CSVAGAVETQYF
NA	TRBV30	TRBJ1-1	TRBD1	TGTGCCTCAGTACAGGGGCCTAACACTGAAGCTTTCTTT	CASVQGPNTEAFF
NA	TRBV5-1	TRBJ2-1	NA	TGCGCCAGCAGCGGTAGGACAGCCGAATCCTACAATGAGCAGTTCTTC	CASSGRTAESYNEQFF
few	TRBV15	TRBJ1-1	NA	TGTGCCACCAGCAGAGTGGGGGGCGAAGCTTTCTTT	CATSRVGGEAFF
NA	TRBV6-5	TRBJ1-3	TRBD1	TGTGCCAGCAGCCCATCGGGGCCAGGGGGCAACACCATATATTTT	CASSPSGPGGNTIYF
NA	TRBV29-1	TRBJ2-4	NA	TGCAGCGTTGGGTTAGGGATTCAGTACTTC	CSVGLGIQYF
NA	TRBV10-1	TRBJ2-7	NA	TGCGCCACCTCTCGGCGCAACACCTACGAGCAGTACTTC	CATSRRNTYEQYF
NA	TRBV9	TRBJ2-1	TRBD2	TGTGCCAGCAGCGTCACCGGGACTAGCTTATCCAATGAGCAGTTCTTC	CASSVTGTSLSNEQFF
NA	TRBV5-1	TRBJ2-6	NA	TGCGCCAGCAGCCCCGGACGCGGCTGGAGTGGGGCCAACGTCCTGACTTTC	CASSPGRGWSGANVLTF
NA	TRBV27	TRBJ1-6	NA	TGTGCCAGCAGTTTGTGGGCAGGGGTAAATAATTCACCCCTCCACTTT	CASSLWAGVNNSPLHF
NA	TRBV6-1	TRBJ1-5	NA	TGTGCCAGCAGGCGGGACGATCGGGGTCAGCCCCAGCATTTT	CASRRDDRGQPQHF
NA	TRBV6-1	TRBJ2-3	TRBD1	TGTGCCAGCAGCGACAGGGGGGCAGATACGCAGTATTTT	CASSDRGADTQYF
NA	TRBV21-1	TRBJ2-3	NA	TGTGCCAGTGTGGGCGCAGGGGGAGATACGCAGTATTTT	CASVGAGGDTQYF
NA	TRBV5-1	TRBJ2-7	NA	TGCGCCAGCAGCTTGGAGGGATCCTACGAGCAGTACTTC	CASSLEGSYEQYF
NA	TRBV28	TRBJ2-1	TRBD2	TGTGCCAGCCGAGGCGGGACTAGCGGGAGAAGGTACAATGAGCAGTTCTTC	CASRGGTSGRRYNEQFF
NA	TRBV9	TRBJ1-2	TRBD1	TGTGCCAGCAGCGCCCAGGGACAGGGGTTACCCTATGGCTACACCTTC	CASSAQGQGLPYGYTF
few	TRBV5-1	TRBJ1-5	NA	TGCGCCAGCAGCTTGGGGGAGTCAAATCAGCCCCAGCATTTT	CASSLGESNQPQHF
NA	TRBV5-4	TRBJ2-7	NA	TGTGCCAGCAGCCCTGGGGGGGGGCAGAGCTCCTACGAGCAGTACTTC	CASSPGGGQSSYEQYF
NA	TRBV2	TRBJ1-2	TRBD1	TGTGCCAGCAGTGACCCGGGACAGAATCCCGGCGGTGGCTACACCTTC	CASSDPGQNPGGGYTF
once	TRBV19	TRBJ1-1	NA	TGTGCCAGTAGTACACGACTCAGGGGAGCTGAAGCTTTCTTT	CASSTRLRGAEAFF
once	TRBV6-1	TRBJ2-3	TRBD1	TGTGCCAGCAGTGGGGGACAGCCAAACACAGATACGCAGTATTTT	CASSGGQPNTDTQYF
NA	TRBV5-4	TRBJ2-3	TRBD2	TGTGCCAGCAACTCCCCGGCGGCTAGCGGGGCAGATACGCAGTATTTT	CASNSPAASGADTQYF
NA	TRBV5-1	TRBJ2-5	NA	TGCGCCAGCAGCTTGGGGAGCCAAGAGACCCAGTACTTC	CASSLGSQETQYF
NA	TRBV21-1	TRBJ2-1	NA	TGTGCCAGCAGCAAGGTCCAAACTCCATACAATGAGCAGTTCTTC	CASSKVQTPYNEQFF
NA	TRBV5-1	TRBJ2-3	NA	TGCGCCAGCAGCCCCTTGTTGGGTTTTAGCACAGATACGCAGTATTTT	CASSPLLGFSTDTQYF
once	TRBV11-2	TRBJ2-1	NA	TGTGCCAGCAGCTTAGGATCGCAACTTGAGCAGTTCTTC	CASSLGSQLEQFF
NA	TRBV7-2	TRBJ1-2	NA	TGTGCCAGCAGCTCCCGACAGAGCTATGGCTACACCTTC	CASSSRQSYGYTF
NA	TRBV7-8	TRBJ1-4	NA	TGTGCCAGCAGCCAGAATCCAACTAATGAAAAACTGTTTTTT	CASSQNPTNEKLFF
once	TRBV7-2	TRBJ2-7	NA	TGTGCCAGCAGCTCCGCTAGGAAGAAACCACCCTACGAGCAGTACTTC	CASSSARKKPPYEQYF
NA	TRBV28	TRBJ2-5	NA	TGTGCCAGCAGTTTGGTCCAGGGACCAAAAAGGGGGGAGACCCAGTACTTC	CASSLVQGPKRGETQYF
NA	TRBV7-2	TRBJ1-1	NA	TGTGCCAGCAGCTTTTTGACGGGGAACACTGAAGCTTTCTTT	CASSFLTGNTEAFF
NA	TRBV5-1	TRBJ2-2	TRBD1	TGCGCCAGCAGCTGGACCCAAGGGACAGGGGGCACCGGGGAGCTGTTTTTT	CASSWTQGTGGTGELFF
NA	TRBV27	TRBJ2-3	NA	TGTGCCAGCAGTTTATTAGCGGTTACAGATACGCAGTATTTT	CASSLLAVTDTQYF
NA	TRBV7-9	TRBJ1-5	NA	TGTGCCAGCAGCTCTTACTCGTGGCGCGATAGCAATCAGCCCCAGCATTTT	CASSSYSWRDSNQPQHF
NA	TRBV27	TRBJ2-7	TRBD1	TGTGCCAGCAGTTTCCCCAGGGGGAAATGGAGCTCCTACGAGCAGTACTTC	CASSFPRGKWSSYEQYF
NA	TRBV6-1	TRBJ1-1	NA	TGTGCCAGCAGTGGAGTTCCGATGAACACTGAAGCTTTCTTT	CASSGVPMNTEAFF
NA	TRBV5-1	TRBJ2-2	NA	TGCGCCAGCAGCGCGCAGGGTGCCACCGGGGAGCTGTTTTTT	CASSAQGATGELFF
NA	TRBV28	TRBJ2-2	NA	TGTGCCAGCAGTTTTGCCGACAGGACGAACACCGGGGAGCTGTTTTTT	CASSFADRTNTGELFF
NA	TRBV9	TRBJ2-1	TRBD2	TGTGCCAGCAGCTCACAGACTAGCGGGAATGAGCAGTTCTTC	CASSSQTSGNEQFF
NA	TRBV4-3	TRBJ2-7	NA	TGCGCCAGCAGCCAAGGCCTTGCGGACTCCTACGAGCAGTACTTC	CASSQGLADSYEQYF
NA	TRBV7-8	TRBJ2-3	TRBD2	TGTGCCAGCAGCTTAAGACTAGCGGGAGAGGGTACGCAGTATTTT	CASSLRLAGEGTQYF